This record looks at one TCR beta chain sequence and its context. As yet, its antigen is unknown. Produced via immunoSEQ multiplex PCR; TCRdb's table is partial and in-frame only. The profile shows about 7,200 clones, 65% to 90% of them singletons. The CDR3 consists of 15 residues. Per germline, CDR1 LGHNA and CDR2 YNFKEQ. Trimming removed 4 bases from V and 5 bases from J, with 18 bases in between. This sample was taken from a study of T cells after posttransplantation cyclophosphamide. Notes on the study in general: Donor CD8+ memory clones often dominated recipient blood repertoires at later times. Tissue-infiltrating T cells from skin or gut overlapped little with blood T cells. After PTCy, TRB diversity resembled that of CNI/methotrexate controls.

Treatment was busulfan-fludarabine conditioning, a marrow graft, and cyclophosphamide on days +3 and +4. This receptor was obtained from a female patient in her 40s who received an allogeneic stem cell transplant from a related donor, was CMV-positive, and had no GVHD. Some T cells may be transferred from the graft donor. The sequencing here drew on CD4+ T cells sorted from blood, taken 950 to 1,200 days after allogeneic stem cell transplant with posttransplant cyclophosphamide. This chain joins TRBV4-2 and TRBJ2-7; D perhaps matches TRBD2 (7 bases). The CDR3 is CASSLTTRGGDEQYF. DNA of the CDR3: TGTGCCAGCAGCCTGACGACTAGAGGGGGGGACGAGCAGTACTTC.